These 18 T cell receptor beta chains share one sample of origin, sequenced in a study of shared clonotypes between healthy human individuals. Naive CD8 cells, CD45RO-negative and positively selected for CCR7, excluded terminally differentiated effector memory CD45RA+ cells. Some clones are missing from TCRdb's copy, which holds only in-frame ones; the method was immunoSEQ multiplex PCR. The sample consists of hundreds of thousands of clones, roughly 95% of them appearing once. The sequencing input was naive CD8+ T cells sorted from blood. These receptors came from a woman aged 30 to 39 in good health.

As for this clone: Other nucleotide sequences in the sample specify the same CDR3. The V and J genes are TRBV9 and TRBJ2-2; either TRBD1 or TRBD2 may supply D (5 bases each). Trimming stripped 2 bases from V and 3 bases from J, with 5 bases between. The CDR3 is 13 amino acids. The germline gives CDR1 SGDLS, CDR2 YYNGEE. CDR3 sequence reads: CASSVGDTGELFF. The CDR3 DNA sequence: TGTGCCAGCAGCGTGGGGGACACCGGGGAGCTGTTTTTT.

There are a few counts of this clone. An end of the junction does not agree with germline; a read error may underlie this. This chain joins TRBV9 and TRBJ1-1, with D uncertain. Germline V gene lookup returns CDR1 SGDLS and CDR2 YYNGEE. This CDR3 has 9 amino acids. CDR3 loop: CASSVGSGF. In nucleotides, the CDR3 is TGTGCCAGCAGCGTCGGTTCCGGTTTT.

DNA of the CDR3: TGTGCCAGCAGCCCCTCGGATGGGGACCGCACAGATACGCAGTATTTT. It specifies CASSPSDGDRTDTQYF. V gene TRBV7-9 combines with J gene TRBJ2-3; perhaps D is TRBD1 or TRBD2 (5 bases each). Per germline, CDR1 SEHNR and CDR2 FQNEAQ (reference sequence). V lost 5 bases to trimming and J lost 1 base, with 16 bases between them. The CDR3 is made up of 16 amino acids.

The rearrangement uses TRBV19 and TRBJ2-5, with D possibly being TRBD1 (5 bases). V was shortened by 0 bases and J by 0 bases, with 8 bases between the two germline ends. Germline V gene data show CDR1 as LNHDA and CDR2 as SQIVND (reference sequence). This CDR3 is built from 15 residues. The CDR3 loop reads CASSIDDSYQETQYF. CDR3 DNA: TGTGCCAGTAGTATAGATGACAGCTACCAAGAGACCCAGTACTTC.

J is TRBJ2-3 and V is TRBV11-2, with D possibly matching TRBD1 (5 bases). V dropped 1 base and J dropped 2 bases, with 10 bases sitting between them. Germline V gene data show CDR1 as SGHAT and CDR2 as FQNNGV. This CDR3 is built from 15 residues. The CDR3 here is CASSLALDNTDTQYF. For the CDR3, the DNA is TGTGCCAGCAGCTTAGCTCTGGACAACACAGATACGCAGTATTTT.

This chain links TRBV9 with TRBJ1-1; 9 nucleotides match TRBD1. CDR1 and CDR2 from the germline V gene are SGDLS and YYNGEE. CDR3 length: 19 amino acids. The junction had 15 bases not matched to a gene; V was cut back by 3 bases and J by 0 bases. CDR3 in amino acids: CASSEGTGRAERMNTEAFF. CDR3 DNA sequence: TGTGCCAGCAGCGAGGGGACAGGGAGAGCAGAACGCATGAACACTGAAGCTTTCTTT. Together with reference TRBV9 and TRBJ1-1, the CDR3 gives the full variable domain: DSGVTQTPKHLITATGQRVTLRCSPRSGDLSVYWYQQSLDQGLQFLIQYYNGEERAKGNILERFSAQQFPDLHSELNLSSLELGDSALYFCASSEGTGRAERMNTEAFFGQGTRLTVV.

The rearrangement links TRBV4-2 to TRBJ2-5; D is perhaps TRBD1 or TRBD2 (6 bases each). The end of the DNA aligns better with TRBJ2-7, so the J call may be wrong. The CDR3 length is 15 residues. CDR1 LGHNA and CDR2 YNFKEQ come from the germline V gene. CDR3 DNA: TGTGCCAGCAGCCGCGAGGAGGGGGAGCTCTACGAGCAGTACTTC. Translated: CASSREEGELYEQYF.

This rearrangement joins TRBV9 to TRBJ2-1, with D hard to call. The CDR3 has 14 residues. Germline values: CDR1 SGDLS, CDR2 YYNGEE. Trimming shortened V by 0 bases and J by 3 bases, and 7 bases separated the two germline ends. CDR3 region: CASSVGWGYNEQFF. The CDR3 DNA reads TGTGCCAGCAGCGTAGGATGGGGCTACAATGAGCAGTTCTTC. Based on the CDR3 plus reference TRBV9 and TRBJ2-1, the full variable domain is DSGVTQTPKHLITATGQRVTLRCSPRSGDLSVYWYQQSLDQGLQFLIQYYNGEERAKGNILERFSAQQFPDLHSELNLSSLELGDSALYFCASSVGWGYNEQFFGPGTRLTVL.

The chain is built from TRBV11-2 and TRBJ2-7; 10 bases map to TRBD1. Germline V gene lookup returns CDR1 SGHAT and CDR2 FQNNGV. Trimming removed 4 bases from V and 2 bases from J; junction bases left unmatched: 8. The CDR3 runs to 16 residues. Written as DNA, the CDR3 is TGTGCCAGCAGCTACCTGGGGACAGGGGCCCCCTACGAGCAGTACTTC. Translation: CASSYLGTGAPYEQYF.

The V and J genes are TRBV13 and TRBJ1-1, with no clear D. The length of the CDR3 is 16 residues. Deletions cut 4 bases from V and 0 bases from J, with 15 bases between. Germline V gives CDR1 PRHDT, CDR2 FYEKMQ (reference sequence). The DNA for the CDR3 is TGTGCCAGCAGCTCCATCGGGGAGGGTCTGAACACTGAAGCTTTCTTT. The encoded protein is CASSSIGEGLNTEAFF.

This chain uses TRBV27 with TRBJ2-2; 10 bases match TRBD2. Trimming cost V 0 bases and J 6 bases; bases outside gene matches: 4. The V gene's germline CDR1 is MNHEY and CDR2 SMNVEV (reference sequence). The CDR3 loop spans 16 amino acids. For the CDR3, the DNA is TGTGCCAGCAGTTTATCCCCTAGCGGGAGCCCCGGGGAGCTGTTTTTT. Protein product: CASSLSPSGSPGELFF.

The genes are TRBV27 and TRBJ2-7, with 7 positions matching TRBD2. The J segment lost 7 bases and the V segment lost 8 bases, leaving 14 bases of the junction unmatched. There are 14 residues in the CDR3. CDR1 is MNHEY and CDR2 is SMNVEV in the germline V gene (reference sequence). The CDR3: CASALAGGGLEQYF. The CDR3 nucleotides read TGTGCCAGCGCATTAGCGGGTGGGGGACTGGAGCAGTACTTC.

The genes are TRBV10-3 and TRBJ2-7; TRBD1 agrees at 7 bases. Trimming cost V 6 bases and J 0 bases; bases outside gene matches: 2. The CDR3 length is 13 residues. Germline V lookup: CDR1 ENHRY, CDR2 SYGVKD. CDR3 protein: CAIRWDSSYEQYF. For the CDR3, the DNA is TGTGCCATCAGGTGGGACAGCTCCTACGAGCAGTACTTC.

The chain links TRBV19 to TRBJ2-7, with 7 bases identical to TRBD2. CDR1 and CDR2 (germline): LNHDA, SQIVND (reference sequence). Trimming at V came to 3 bases and at J to 3 bases, leaving 8 bases not matched to a gene. This CDR3 is built from 15 residues. This CDR3 is CASSMSLAESYEQYF. As DNA, the CDR3 is TGTGCCAGTAGTATGAGTCTAGCGGAGAGCTACGAGCAGTACTTC.

V usage is TRBV27 and J usage is TRBJ1-5; tentatively, D is TRBD1 (5 bases). CDR1 is MNHEY and CDR2 is SMNVEV in the germline V gene (reference sequence). The germline V and J ends were trimmed by 4 bases and 0 bases, with 13 bases remaining between them. The CDR3 loop spans 16 amino acids. CDR3 coding DNA: TGTGCCAGCAGTTCCAGCTGGGGGGATAGCAATCAGCCCCAGCATTTT. This translates into CASSSSWGDSNQPQHF.

This chain connects TRBV7-3 to TRBJ2-3; 12 bases line up with TRBD2. Looked up from germline, CDR1 is SGHTA and CDR2 is FQGTGA. V shed 3 bases, J shed 4 bases, and the junction held 2 bases outside the gene matches. The CDR3 runs to 15 residues. The CDR3 sequence is CASSLTSGSADTQYF. The CDR3 coding sequence is TGTGCCAGCAGCTTGACTAGCGGGAGTGCAGATACGCAGTATTTT.

The chain carries TRBV7-6 and TRBJ2-6; D remains ambiguous. Per the germline V gene, CDR1 is SGHVS and CDR2 is FNYEAQ. V shed 1 base and J shed 3 bases, with 10 bases lying between them. There are 16 residues in the CDR3. CDR3 sequence: CASSLGPAYGANVLTF. The CDR3 region has the DNA TGTGCCAGCAGCTTAGGTCCAGCCTATGGGGCCAACGTCCTGACTTTC.

This clone was found once. The rearrangement joins TRBV7-2 to TRBJ2-5, with D maybe TRBD2 (6 bases). The J call is doubtful: the DNA matches TRBJ2-7 better. The V gene's germline CDR1 is SGHTA and CDR2 FQGNSA. The CDR3 covers 14 residues. As DNA, the CDR3 is TGTGCCAGCAGCTTAATAGCGGAATCCTACGAGCAGTACTTC. Its translation is CASSLIAESYEQYF.